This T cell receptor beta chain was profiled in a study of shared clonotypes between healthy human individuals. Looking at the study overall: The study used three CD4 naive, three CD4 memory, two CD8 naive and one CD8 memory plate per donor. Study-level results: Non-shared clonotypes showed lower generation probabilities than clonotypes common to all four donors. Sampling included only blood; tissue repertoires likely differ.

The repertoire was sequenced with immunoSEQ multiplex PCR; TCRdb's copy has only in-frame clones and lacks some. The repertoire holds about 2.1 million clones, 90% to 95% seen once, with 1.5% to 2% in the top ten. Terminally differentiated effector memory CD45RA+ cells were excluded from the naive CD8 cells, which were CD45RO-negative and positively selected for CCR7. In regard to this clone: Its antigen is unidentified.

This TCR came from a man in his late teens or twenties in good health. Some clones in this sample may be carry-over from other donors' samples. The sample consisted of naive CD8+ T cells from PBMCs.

The CDR3 loop is CASNGQGSNYGYTF. The CDR3 DNA is TGTGCCAGCAACGGACAGGGATCAAACTATGGCTACACCTTC. The rearrangement links TRBV9 to TRBJ1-2; the match to TRBD1 covers 8 bases. The trim removed 6 bases at V and 2 bases at J, leaving 6 bases unmatched. The germline gives CDR1 SGDLS, CDR2 YYNGEE. The CDR3 runs 14 residues.